These 4 T cell receptor beta chains originate from one sample sequenced in a study of T cells in narcolepsy. Clones were read by immunoSEQ multiplex PCR, and TCRdb kept only the in-frame ones, dropping some. The data contain 30,000 or so clones, around four fifths of them singletons. The material sequenced was CD45RA- memory CD4+ T cells from PBMCs. The receptor source for this set is a human donor with narcolepsy.

The V call is TRBV30, the J call TRBJ2-3; 8 nucleotides align to TRBD2. The V gene end was trimmed by 6 bases and the J gene end by 2 bases; junction bases not matched to a gene: 1. The CDR3 sequence is 12 residues long. Germline V gene data show CDR1 as GTSNPN and CDR2 as SVGIG (reference sequence). The CDR3 coding sequence is TGTGCCTGTAGCGGGGACACAGATACGCAGTATTTT. Amino acid sequence: CACSGDTDTQYF.

This sequence joins TRBV6-5 and TRBJ2-2, with 7 bases identical to TRBD2. The CDR3 extends over 15 amino acids. Per the germline V gene, CDR1 is MNHEY and CDR2 is SVGAGI. Trimming took 2 bases from V and 9 from J; bases not matched to a gene: 9. The CDR3 region is CASSYRGGEWRELFF. The CDR3 DNA is TGTGCCAGCAGTTACCGTGGGGGGGAATGGCGGGAGCTGTTTTTT.

V usage is TRBV7-9 and J usage is TRBJ2-7; 12 positions agree with TRBD1. The germline CDR1 and CDR2 sequences are SEHNR and FQNEAQ (reference sequence). CDR3 length equals 15 residues. Trimming took 4 bases from V and 6 from J; bases not matched to a gene: 7. The CDR3: CASSYPGQGAAEQYF. The DNA for the CDR3 is TGTGCCAGCAGCTATCCGGGACAGGGGGCGGCCGAGCAGTACTTC.

Regarding this clone: The sample has other DNA sequences that encode this CDR3 too. The rearrangement links TRBV28 to TRBJ1-1; 12 bases map to TRBD1. The J segment lost 4 bases and the V segment lost 3 bases, leaving 6 bases of the junction unmatched. This CDR3 is 16 amino acids long. Germline CDR1 and CDR2: MDHEN and SYDVKM. CDR3 sequence (DNA): TGTGCCAGCAGTTTGGGACAGGGGGCCCAGGGCACTGAAGCTTTCTTT. It is translated as CASSLGQGAQGTEAFF.